Listed below are T cell receptor beta chains from one sample, sequenced in a study of CD8+ T cells in alopecia areata. Clones were read by immunoSEQ multiplex PCR, and TCRdb kept only the in-frame ones, dropping some. The table has under 150,000 clones, 82% seen once. Sequencing used CD8+ T cells sorted from blood, obtained at week 4, from a patient treated with tofacitinib. These receptors were collected from a human donor with alopecia areata. Both conserved end residues are part of each CDR3. D genes are given only for firm matches. A row's size may be missing; if present it is once, few, many or a size class.

. TRBJ2-3 TRBV27 . CASSLFGTSTDTQYF TGTGCCAGCAGTTTATTCGGGACTAGCACAGATACGCAGTATTTT
. TRBJ2-7 TRBV27 TRBD2 CASSLSGVNEQYF TGTGCCAGCAGTTTAAGCGGGGTCAACGAGCAGTACTTC
. TRBJ2-2 TRBV29-1 . CSVVTGSGELFF TGCAGCGTTGTAACCGGATCCGGGGAGCTGTTTTTT
. TRBJ1-2 TRBV5-6 . CASSMDGESDGYTF TGTGCCAGCAGCATGGACGGGGAATCGGATGGCTACACCTTC
. TRBJ2-7 TRBV5-1 . CASSLGVDADYEQYF TGCGCCAGCAGCTTGGGGGTGGACGCGGACTACGAGCAGTACTTC
. TRBJ2-4 TRBV13 TRBD1 CASSFRTGTSNQYF TGTGCCAGCAGCTTCCGGACAGGGACCTCAAATCAGTACTTC
. TRBJ2-5 TRBV2 TRBD2 CASSNGGGGETQYF TGTGCCAGCAGTAATGGGGGGGGTGGAGAGACCCAGTACTTC
. TRBJ2-1 TRBV11-2 . CASSLWAMDEQFF TGTGCCAGCAGCTTGTGGGCGATGGATGAGCAGTTCTTC
. TRBJ2-1 TRBV5-4 . CASRPRRGPDNEQFF TGTGCCAGCAGGCCGCGCCGGGGCCCCGACAATGAGCAGTTCTTC
. TRBJ2-2 TRBV15 . CATSRDRYTGELFF TGTGCCACCAGCAGAGACAGATACACCGGGGAGCTGTTTTTT
few TRBJ2-7 TRBV11-2 . CASSFSYEQYF TGTGCCAGCAGCTTCTCCTACGAGCAGTACTTC
. TRBJ2-5 TRBV6-5 . CASSYSKQGTETQYF TGTGCCAGCAGTTACTCGAAGCAGGGAACGGAGACCCAGTACTTC
. TRBJ2-7 TRBV10-3 . CAISEGFPYEQYF TGTGCCATCAGTGAGGGGTTCCCCTACGAGCAGTACTTC
. TRBJ2-5 TRBV6-1 . CASSQGGRALGETQYF TGTGCCAGCAGTCAAGGGGGAAGGGCTCTTGGAGAGACCCAGTACTTC
. TRBJ2-1 TRBV4-1 . CASSWDYNEQFF TGCGCCAGCAGCTGGGACTACAATGAGCAGTTCTTC
. TRBJ1-2 TRBV29-1 . CSVEDNSRQYYGYTF TGCAGCGTTGAAGATAACTCCCGACAGTACTATGGCTACACCTTC
. TRBJ2-1 TRBV27 . CASSISGTGNEQFF TGTGCCAGCAGTATCAGTGGGACGGGCAATGAGCAGTTCTTC
. TRBJ2-3 TRBV10-3 . CAISEDSATDTQYF TGTGCCATCAGTGAGGACAGTGCTACAGATACGCAGTATTTT
. TRBJ2-3 TRBV9 . CASSVAVGSTADTQYF TGTGCCAGCAGCGTAGCTGTGGGGTCTACCGCAGATACGCAGTATTTT
. TRBJ2-5 TRBV29-1 . CSADEGRETQYF TGCAGCGCCGACGAGGGGAGAGAGACCCAGTACTTC
once TRBJ1-2 TRBV29-1 TRBD1 CSVVTGGGGYTF TGCAGCGTTGTAACAGGGGGCGGGGGCTACACCTTC
. TRBJ2-7 TRBV6-5 TRBD1 CASSFLTGGGTYEQYF TGTGCCAGCAGTTTCCTAACAGGGGGCGGGACCTACGAGCAGTACTTC